Described below is a single TCR beta chain sequence and its context. This clonotype counts as large (0.1 to 1%). What this receptor recognizes is not known. Base qualities were left out, and no much larger clone turns up one base away. This entry comes from a study of spatial heterogeneity in lung cancer (dated by TCRdb to between 2018 and 2020). Study-wide context: More beta-chain than alpha-chain transcripts were consistently detected, likely reflecting higher beta-chain transcript abundance. At surgery, about 210 tumor regions, roughly 63 matched nontumor lung samples and a few dozen PBMC samples were TCR-sequenced for both alpha and beta chains. In tumor regions, TCR transcript counts showed a strong correlation with a T cell transcriptional module score derived from matched bulk RNA-seq. Nonsynonymous mutation counts, determined by whole-exome sequencing of tumor tissue, were related to TCR repertoire features. In non-small cell lung cancer, the study made a quantitative comparison of TCR alpha and beta repertoires among multiple tumor regions, matched nontumor lung and blood. In the raw uncorrected reads, each unique combination of TCR and UMI appeared more than ten times on average.

From the cysteine up to the phenylalanine, the CDR3 has a length of 15 residues. The entry retains the CDR3 DNA only, 45 bases that are in frame from base 1. Via the germline V gene, CDR1 is KGHSY and CDR2 FQNENV. Cut back by 1 base and 1 base, the V and J ends lie 10 bases apart. General conclusions and limits of the study: The count of ubiquitous expanded TCRs correlated with the count of ubiquitous nonsynonymous mutations, and the count of regional expanded TCRs correlated with the count of regional nonsynonymous mutations. Estimated TCR-seq coverage of tumor T cells was only roughly 7% for alpha chains and 13% for beta chains. Confirming at a functional level the hypothesis that regional TCRs recognize regional mutations was considered to require additional single-cell paired TCR alpha and beta sequencing. The tumor nonsynonymous mutation count correlated with the number of expanded alpha and beta TCRs within the tumor.

The library was made by 5' RACE. The sample was run on a NextSeq 500. In the TCR library protocol, a unique molecular identifier was attached to each TCR cDNA molecule so that PCR and sequencing errors could be corrected. Turning to the authors' computational methods: TCR identification, UMI-based error correction and CDR3 extraction were all carried out with Decombinator tools. TCRs above a frequency of 2 per 1,000, corresponding to the top 1% of the tumor frequency distribution, were defined as expanded. Expanded tumor TCRs were classed as regional if statistically deemed absent (corrected P<0.05) from at least one tumor region, otherwise ubiquitous. Renyi diversity was computed with the R vegan package after each repertoire had been subsampled 100 times to 5,000 TCRs. To build CDR3 similarity networks, amino acid triplet string-kernel similarity was used, and CDR3s were connected when their pairwise similarity was above 0.82. The raw public data were reprocessed by TCRdb itself: fastp quality trimming at Q25, MiXCR clonotype calling, in-frame beta chains only. Every distinct CDR3 protein forms one entry, paired with its most common genes and DNA. These V and J calls are TCRdb output, not the study's own analysis. In this sample the table shows about 4,000 distinct CDR3 sequences, roughly two fifths of which occur a single time. About 33% of the sample belongs to the ten largest clones.

The label giving this sample's time point can be read as: sample taken at primary tumor resection. Samples were obtained from 72 patients with early-stage, untreated non-small cell lung cancer from the lung TRACERx cohort. For TCR sequencing, whole RNA was extracted from tumor and nontumor lung tissue, or from cryopreserved PBMC samples, and no cell sorting was done. Only patients with enough RNA available from two or more tumor regions were chosen for TCR sequencing. Tumor and adjacent nontumor lung specimens were reviewed by a lung pathologist before selection. Source: lung tumor tissue, taken at surgery. The clonotype was recovered from a male donor with early-stage non-small cell lung cancer. The rearrangement combines TRBV16 with TRBJ1-1, with the D gene not confidently named. The CDR3 in this case is CASSQFAGSNTEAFF. The DNA reads as follows: TGTGCCAGCAGCCAATTTGCGGGATCGAACACTGAAGCTTTCTTT.